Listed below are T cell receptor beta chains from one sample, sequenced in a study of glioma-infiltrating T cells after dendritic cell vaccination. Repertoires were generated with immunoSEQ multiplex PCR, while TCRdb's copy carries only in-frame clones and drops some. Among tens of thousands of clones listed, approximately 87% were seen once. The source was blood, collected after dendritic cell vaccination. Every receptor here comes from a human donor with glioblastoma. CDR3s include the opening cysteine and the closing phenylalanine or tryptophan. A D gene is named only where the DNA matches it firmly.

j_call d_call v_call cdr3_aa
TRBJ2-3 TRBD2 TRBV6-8 CASSYCLAGGVLGTDTQYF
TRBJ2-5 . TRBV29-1 CSVAVRRSQETQYF
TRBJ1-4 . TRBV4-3 CASSLKRVARGIANEKLFF
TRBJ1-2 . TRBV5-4 CASSLGLGEQGYTF
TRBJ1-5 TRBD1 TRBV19 CASSIGTGGQPQHF
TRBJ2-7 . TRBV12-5 CASGLWQGVSYEQYF
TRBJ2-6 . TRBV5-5 CASSFRGLGANVLTF
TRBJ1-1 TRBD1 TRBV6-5 CASTFRDRGSEAFF
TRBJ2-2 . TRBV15 CATKDRNTGELFF
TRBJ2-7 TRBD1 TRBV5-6 CASSGGQASYEQYF
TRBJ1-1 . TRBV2 CASKIQGNTEAFF
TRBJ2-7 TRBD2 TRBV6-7 CAPKLGGLAVMEQYF
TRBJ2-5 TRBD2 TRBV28 CASSFRGLKQETQYF
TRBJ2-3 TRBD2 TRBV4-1 CASSPQERGGPGTQYF
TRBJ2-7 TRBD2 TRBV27 CASSTGGEQYF
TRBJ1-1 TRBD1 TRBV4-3 CASSSGTGGDTEAFF
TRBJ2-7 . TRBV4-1 CASSQGGYEQYF
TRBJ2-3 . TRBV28 CASSPRQGRGSTDTQYF
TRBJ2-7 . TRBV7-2 CASSFYRDEQYF
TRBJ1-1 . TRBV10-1 CASTGGTEAFF
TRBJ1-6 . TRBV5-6 CASSLGGATYNSPLHF
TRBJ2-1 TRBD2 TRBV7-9 CASSPLGAGGGEQFF
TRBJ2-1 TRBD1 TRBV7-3 CASSLDRGKNNEQFF
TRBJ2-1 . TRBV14 CASSQDTYNEQFF
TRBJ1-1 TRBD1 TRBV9 CASSATGGVGEAFF
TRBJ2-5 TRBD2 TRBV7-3 CASSTTTSGGLETQYF
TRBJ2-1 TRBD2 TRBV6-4 CASSDLAGGNNEQFF
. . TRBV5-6 CASSLTKISYEQYF
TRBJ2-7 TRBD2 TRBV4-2 CASSQVSAGNYEQYF
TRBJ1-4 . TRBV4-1 CASSQPLRTITVKLFF
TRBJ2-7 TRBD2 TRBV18 CASSLGGGSYEQYF
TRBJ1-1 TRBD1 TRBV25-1 CASSGRRGRSTEAFF
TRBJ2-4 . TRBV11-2 CASSLGSENIQYF
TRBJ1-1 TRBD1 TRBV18 CASSPRSGQGASEAFF
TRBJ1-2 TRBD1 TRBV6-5 CASSYDRGWNGYTF
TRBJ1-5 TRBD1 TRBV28 CAAQKDRGVQPQHF
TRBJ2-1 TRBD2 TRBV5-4 CASSLASGGLGYEQFF
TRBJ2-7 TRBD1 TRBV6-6 CASSYKGAPMGEQYF
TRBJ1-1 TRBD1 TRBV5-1 CASSLTFGSVGTGEFGAFF
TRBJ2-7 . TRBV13 CASRPLTGSYEQYF
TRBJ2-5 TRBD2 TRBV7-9 CASSFPRSSGRRETQYF
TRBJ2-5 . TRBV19 CASSPWTDQETQYF
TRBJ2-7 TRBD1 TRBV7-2 CASSLATGGGYEQYF
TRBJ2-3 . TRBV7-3 CASSPPGGDTQYF
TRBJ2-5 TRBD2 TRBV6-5 CASSLTSAETQYF
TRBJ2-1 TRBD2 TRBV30 CAWRIRLAGYNEQFF
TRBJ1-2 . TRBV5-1 CASSLAPRAGANYGYTF
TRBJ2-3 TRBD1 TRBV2 CASSPTQGATQYF
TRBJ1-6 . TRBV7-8 CASSLLPLQLGSYNSPLHF
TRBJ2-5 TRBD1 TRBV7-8 CASSFLQGEKMETQYF
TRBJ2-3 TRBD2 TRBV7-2 CASSPGLAADTQYF
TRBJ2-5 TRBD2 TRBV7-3 CASSISGGKETQYF
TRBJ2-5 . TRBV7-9 CASSPLAGAQETQYF